This entry describes one T cell receptor beta chain. One entry per CDR3 protein results from TCRdb running MiXCR on the 5' RACE reads. The sample has 46,000 or so distinct CDR3 sequences; around 6.5% are singletons. The CDR3 has 19 residues. Trimming took off 5 bases at V and 0 bases at J, with 23 bases between the two ends. This record comes from a study of T cells after yellow fever vaccination. The source of this sequence is a man aged 25 to 45 who received the YFV17D yellow fever vaccine. The V and J genes are TRBV12-3 or TRBV12-4 and TRBJ2-1, with TRBD2 as a possible D gene (5 bases). The specimen comprised PBMCs, either bulk or a sorted T-cell subset (CD4+, CD8+, memory, or dextramer-sorted; not recorded which), sampled 45 days after the yellow fever booster vaccination. The CDR3 here is CASSIGFWGVSSSYNEQFF. CDR3 in DNA: TGTGCCAGCAGTATTGGTTTTTGGGGAGTCTCTAGCTCCTACAATGAGCAGTTCTTC.